This entry describes one T cell receptor (beta chain). What it binds is unknown. The people who gave samples were healthy Caucasians from Russia, aged roughly 6 to 90. Each sample provided at least 6 micrograms of extracted total RNA. These data belong to a study of blood T cells in healthy people across ages. Notes on the study in general: Researchers deemed the diversity estimates from one million T cells underestimates.

The authors ran a second PCR of about 7 to 12 cycles using a sample-barcoded 5' primer and a J-beta primer mix. TCRdb analysed the 5' RACE reads with MiXCR anew, one entry per CDR3 protein. The repertoire holds 540,000 or so distinct CDR3 sequences, with 25% to 30% as singletons. CDR1 and CDR2 (germline): SGHRS, YFSETQ. The CDR3 is 14 amino acids. V lost 4 bases, J lost 8 bases, and 16 bases lay in between. This receptor was obtained from a woman in her 70s in good health. Input material: blood. The V and J genes are TRBV5-1 and TRBJ2-1; D is uncertain. In nucleotides, the CDR3 is TGCGCCAGCAGCCTATTAGCAGGTATGGATGAGCAGTTCTTC. As protein: CASSLLAGMDEQFF.